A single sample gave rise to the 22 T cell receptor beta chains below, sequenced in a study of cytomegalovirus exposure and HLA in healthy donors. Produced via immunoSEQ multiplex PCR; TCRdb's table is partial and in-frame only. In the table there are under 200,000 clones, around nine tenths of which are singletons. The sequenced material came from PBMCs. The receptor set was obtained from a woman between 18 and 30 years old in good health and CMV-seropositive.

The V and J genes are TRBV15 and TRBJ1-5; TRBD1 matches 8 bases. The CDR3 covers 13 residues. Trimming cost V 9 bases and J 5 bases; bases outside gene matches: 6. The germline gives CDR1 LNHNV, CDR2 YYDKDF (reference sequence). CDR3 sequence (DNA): TGTGCCACTGGACAGGGAGTAGATCAGCCCCAGCATTTT. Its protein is CATGQGVDQPQHF. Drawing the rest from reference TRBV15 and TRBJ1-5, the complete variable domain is DAMVIQNPRYQVTQFGKPVTLSCSQTLNHNVMYWYQQKSSQAPKLLFHYYDKDFNNEADTPDNFQSRRPNTSFCFLDIRSPGLGDTAMYLCATGQGVDQPQHFGDGTRLSIL.

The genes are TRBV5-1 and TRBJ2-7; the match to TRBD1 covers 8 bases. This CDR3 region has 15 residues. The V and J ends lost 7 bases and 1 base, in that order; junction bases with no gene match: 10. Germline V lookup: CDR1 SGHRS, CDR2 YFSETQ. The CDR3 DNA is TGCGCCAGCTTTAAGGACAGGGCGATGTCCTACGAGCAGTACTTC. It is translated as CASFKDRAMSYEQYF.

The CDR3 DNA reads TGTGCCCAGGCGGGGGGGGTCGGTACAGATACGCAGTATTTT. This gives the protein CAQAGGVGTDTQYF. The chain joins TRBV30 to TRBJ2-3, with 9 bases identical to TRBD2. The CDR3 extends over 14 amino acids. V lost 8 bases, J lost 3 bases, and 9 bases stayed unmatched. Per germline, CDR1 GTSNPN and CDR2 SVGIG (reference sequence).

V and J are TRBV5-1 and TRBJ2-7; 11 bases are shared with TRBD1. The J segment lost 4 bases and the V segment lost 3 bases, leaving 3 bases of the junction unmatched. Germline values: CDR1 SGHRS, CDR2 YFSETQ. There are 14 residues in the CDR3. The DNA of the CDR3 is TGCGCCAGCAGCTCCGGGACAGGGGGGTACGAGCAGTACTTC. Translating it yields CASSSGTGGYEQYF.

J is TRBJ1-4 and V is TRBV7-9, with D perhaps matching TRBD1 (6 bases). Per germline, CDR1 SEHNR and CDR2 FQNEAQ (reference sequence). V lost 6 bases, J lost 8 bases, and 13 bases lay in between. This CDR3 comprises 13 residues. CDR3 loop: CASRKTGLEKLFF. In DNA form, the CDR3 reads TGTGCCAGCAGGAAAACAGGGTTAGAAAAACTGTTTTTT.

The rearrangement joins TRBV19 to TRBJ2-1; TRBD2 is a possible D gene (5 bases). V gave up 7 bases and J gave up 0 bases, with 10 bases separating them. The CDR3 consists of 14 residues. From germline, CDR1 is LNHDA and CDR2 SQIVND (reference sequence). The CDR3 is CASMRRSSYNEQFF. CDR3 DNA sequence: TGTGCCAGTATGAGGAGGAGCTCCTACAATGAGCAGTTCTTC.

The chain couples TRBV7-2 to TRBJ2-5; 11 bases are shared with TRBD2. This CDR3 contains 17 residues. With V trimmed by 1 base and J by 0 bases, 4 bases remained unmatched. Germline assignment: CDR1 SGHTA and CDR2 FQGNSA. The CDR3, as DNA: TGTGCCAGCAGCTTAGGCATTAGCGGGGGGGACCAAGAGACCCAGTACTTC. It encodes CASSLGISGGDQETQYF.

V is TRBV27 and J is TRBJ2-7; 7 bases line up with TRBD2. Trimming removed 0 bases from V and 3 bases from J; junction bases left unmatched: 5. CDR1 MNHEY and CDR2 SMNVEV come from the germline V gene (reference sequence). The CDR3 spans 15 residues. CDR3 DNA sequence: TGTGCCAGCAGTTTATCGGCTAGCGGACACTACGAGCAGTACTTC. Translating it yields CASSLSASGHYEQYF.

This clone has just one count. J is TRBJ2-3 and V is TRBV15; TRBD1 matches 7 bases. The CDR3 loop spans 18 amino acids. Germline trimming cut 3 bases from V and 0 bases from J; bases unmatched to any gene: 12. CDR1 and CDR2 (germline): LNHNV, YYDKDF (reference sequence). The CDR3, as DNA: TGTGCCACCAGCAGGGATTACCAGACAGGGCAAAGCACAGATACGCAGTATTTT. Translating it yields CATSRDYQTGQSTDTQYF.

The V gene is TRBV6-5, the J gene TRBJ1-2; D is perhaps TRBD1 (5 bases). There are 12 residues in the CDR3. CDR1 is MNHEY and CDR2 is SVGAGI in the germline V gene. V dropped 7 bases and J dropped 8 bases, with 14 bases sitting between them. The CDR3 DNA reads TGTGCCAGCAAACGGGGGATATGGGGCTACACCTTC. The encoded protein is CASKRGIWGYTF.

CDR3 region: CASSNTRTGLGGYTF. CDR3 nucleotide sequence: TGTGCCAGCAGCAATACTAGGACCGGTTTGGGTGGCTACACCTTC. This sequence joins TRBV6-5 and TRBJ1-2; D is undetermined. This CDR3 is built from 15 residues. Germline-derived CDR1 and CDR2 are MNHEY and SVGAGI. V lost 6 bases, J lost 7 bases, and 21 bases lay in between.

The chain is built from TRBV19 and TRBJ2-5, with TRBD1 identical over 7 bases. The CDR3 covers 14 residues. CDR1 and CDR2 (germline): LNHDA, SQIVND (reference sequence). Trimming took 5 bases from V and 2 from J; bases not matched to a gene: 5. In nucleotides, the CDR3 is TGTGCCAGTAGTGACCGGGACAGACAAGAGACCCAGTACTTC. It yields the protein CASSDRDRQETQYF.

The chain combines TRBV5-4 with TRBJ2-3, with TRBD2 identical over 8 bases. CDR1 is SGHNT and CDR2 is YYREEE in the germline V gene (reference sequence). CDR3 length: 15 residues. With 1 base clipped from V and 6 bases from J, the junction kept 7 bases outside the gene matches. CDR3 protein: CASSLTSGSLDTQYF. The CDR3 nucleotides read TGTGCCAGCAGCTTGACTAGCGGTTCCCTGGATACGCAGTATTTT.

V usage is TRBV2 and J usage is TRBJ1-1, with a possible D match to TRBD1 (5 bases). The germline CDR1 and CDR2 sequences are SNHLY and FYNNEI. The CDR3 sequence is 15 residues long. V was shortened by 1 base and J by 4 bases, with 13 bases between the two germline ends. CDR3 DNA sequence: TGTGCCAGCAGTGAAGTCCAGGGCTGGGGCACTGAAGCTTTCTTT. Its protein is CASSEVQGWGTEAFF.

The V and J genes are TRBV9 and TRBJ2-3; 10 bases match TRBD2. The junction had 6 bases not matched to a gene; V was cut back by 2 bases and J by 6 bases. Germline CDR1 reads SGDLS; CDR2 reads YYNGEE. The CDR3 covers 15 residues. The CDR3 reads CASSVLAGVVDTQYF. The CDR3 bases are TGTGCCAGCAGCGTTCTAGCGGGAGTGGTGGATACGCAGTATTTT.

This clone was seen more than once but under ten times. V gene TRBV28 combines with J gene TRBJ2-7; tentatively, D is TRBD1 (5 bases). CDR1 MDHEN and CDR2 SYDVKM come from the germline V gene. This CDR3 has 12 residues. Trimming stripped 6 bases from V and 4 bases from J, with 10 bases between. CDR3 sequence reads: CASRGRVYEQYF. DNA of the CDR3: TGTGCCAGCAGGGGCAGGGTATACGAGCAGTACTTC.

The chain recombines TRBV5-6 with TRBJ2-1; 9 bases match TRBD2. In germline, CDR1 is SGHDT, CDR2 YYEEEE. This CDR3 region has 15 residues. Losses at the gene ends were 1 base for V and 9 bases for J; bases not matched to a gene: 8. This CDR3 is CASSLFYVAGAEQFF. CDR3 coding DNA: TGTGCCAGCAGCTTGTTCTATGTAGCGGGAGCTGAGCAGTTCTTC.

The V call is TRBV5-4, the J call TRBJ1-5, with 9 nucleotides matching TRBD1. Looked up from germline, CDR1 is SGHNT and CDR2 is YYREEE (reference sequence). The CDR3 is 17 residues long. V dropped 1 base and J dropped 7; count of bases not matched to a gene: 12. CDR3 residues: CASSLPVLQGARQPQHF. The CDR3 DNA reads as TGTGCCAGCAGCTTGCCGGTCCTACAGGGGGCGCGGCAGCCCCAGCATTTT.

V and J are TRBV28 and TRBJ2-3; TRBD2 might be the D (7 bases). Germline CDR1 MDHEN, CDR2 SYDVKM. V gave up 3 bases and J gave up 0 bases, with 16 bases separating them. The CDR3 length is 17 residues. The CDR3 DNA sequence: TGTGCCAGCAGTTTGTTGTGGGGGGGGCAGAGCACAGATACGCAGTATTTT. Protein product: CASSLLWGGQSTDTQYF.

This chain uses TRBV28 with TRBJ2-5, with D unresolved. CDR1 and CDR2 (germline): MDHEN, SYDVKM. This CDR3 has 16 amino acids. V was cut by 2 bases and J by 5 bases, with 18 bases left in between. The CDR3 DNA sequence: TGTGCCAGCAGTTTAATCTCTGGCGGCCTGCGGGAGACCCAGTACTTC. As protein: CASSLISGGLRETQYF. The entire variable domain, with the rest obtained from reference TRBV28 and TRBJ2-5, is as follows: DVKVTQSSRYLVKRTGEKVFLECVQDMDHENMFWYRQDPGLGLRLIYFSYDVKMKEKGDIPEGYSVSREKKERFSLILESASTNQTSMYLCASSLISGGLRETQYFGPGTRLLVL.

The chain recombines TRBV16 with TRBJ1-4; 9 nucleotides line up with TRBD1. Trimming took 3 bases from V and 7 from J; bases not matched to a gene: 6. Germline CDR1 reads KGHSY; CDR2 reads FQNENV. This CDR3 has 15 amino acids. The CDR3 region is CASSHIWTGAEKLFF. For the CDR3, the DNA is TGTGCCAGCAGCCATATTTGGACAGGGGCTGAAAAACTGTTTTTT.

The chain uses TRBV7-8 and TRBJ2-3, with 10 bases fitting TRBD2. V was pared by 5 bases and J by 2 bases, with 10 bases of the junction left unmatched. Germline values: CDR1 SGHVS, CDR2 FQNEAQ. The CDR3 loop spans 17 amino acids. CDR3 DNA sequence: TGTGCCAGCAGCCGAAATTTAGCGGGAGGAAACACAGATACGCAGTATTTT. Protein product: CASSRNLAGGNTDTQYF.